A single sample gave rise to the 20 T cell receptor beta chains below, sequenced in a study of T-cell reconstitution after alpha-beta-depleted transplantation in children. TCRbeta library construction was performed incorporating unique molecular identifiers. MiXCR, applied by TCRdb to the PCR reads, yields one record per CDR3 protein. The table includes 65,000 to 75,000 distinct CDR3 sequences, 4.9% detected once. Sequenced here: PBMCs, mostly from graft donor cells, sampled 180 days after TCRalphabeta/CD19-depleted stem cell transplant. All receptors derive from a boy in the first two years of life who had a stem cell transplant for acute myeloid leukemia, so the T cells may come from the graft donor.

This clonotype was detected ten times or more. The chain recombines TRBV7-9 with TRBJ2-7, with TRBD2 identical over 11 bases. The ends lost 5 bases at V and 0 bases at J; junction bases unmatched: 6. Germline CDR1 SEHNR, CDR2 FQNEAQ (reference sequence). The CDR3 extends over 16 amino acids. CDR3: CASSARLAGTSYEQYF. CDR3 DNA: TGTGCCAGCAGCGCGAGACTAGCGGGGACCTCCTACGAGCAGTACTTC.

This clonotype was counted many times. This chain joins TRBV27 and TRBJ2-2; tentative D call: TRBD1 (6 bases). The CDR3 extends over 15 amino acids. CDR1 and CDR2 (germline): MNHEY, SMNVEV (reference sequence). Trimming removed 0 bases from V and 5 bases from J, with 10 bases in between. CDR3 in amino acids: CASSLSSGTTGELFF. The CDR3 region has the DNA TGTGCCAGCAGTTTATCTTCAGGGACAACCGGGGAGCTGTTTTTT.

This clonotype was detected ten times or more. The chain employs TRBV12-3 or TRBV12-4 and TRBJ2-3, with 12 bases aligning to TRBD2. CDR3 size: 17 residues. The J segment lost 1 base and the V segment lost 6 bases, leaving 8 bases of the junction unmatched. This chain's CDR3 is CASSPWTSGAGTDTQYF. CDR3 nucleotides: TGTGCCAGCAGCCCTTGGACTAGCGGGGCTGGCACAGATACGCAGTATTTT.

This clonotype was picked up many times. The CDR3 loop reads CSARLRAGGAVGNYGYTF. The CDR3 region has the DNA TGCAGTGCTAGATTGCGGGCAGGGGGCGCCGTTGGAAACTATGGCTACACCTTC. This chain connects TRBV20-1 to TRBJ1-2, with 8 bases matching TRBD1. The trim removed 2 bases at V and 2 bases at J, leaving 16 bases unmatched. Looked up from germline, CDR1 is DFQATT and CDR2 is SNEGSKA (reference sequence). The CDR3 spans 18 residues.

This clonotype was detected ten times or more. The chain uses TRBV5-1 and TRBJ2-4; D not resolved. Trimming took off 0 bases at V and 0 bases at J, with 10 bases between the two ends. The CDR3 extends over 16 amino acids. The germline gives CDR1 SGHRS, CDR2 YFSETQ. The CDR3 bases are TGCGCCAGCAGCTTGGGGGAACGGCTAGCCAAAAACATTCAGTACTTC. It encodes CASSLGERLAKNIQYF.

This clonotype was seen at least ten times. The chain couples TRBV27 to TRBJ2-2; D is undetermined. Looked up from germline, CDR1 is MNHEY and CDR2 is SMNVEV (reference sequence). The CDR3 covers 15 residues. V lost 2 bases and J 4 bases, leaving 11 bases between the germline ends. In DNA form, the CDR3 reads TGTGCCAGCAGTTTAGGCCCTCGGCCCACCGGGGAGCTGTTTTTT. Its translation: CASSLGPRPTGELFF.

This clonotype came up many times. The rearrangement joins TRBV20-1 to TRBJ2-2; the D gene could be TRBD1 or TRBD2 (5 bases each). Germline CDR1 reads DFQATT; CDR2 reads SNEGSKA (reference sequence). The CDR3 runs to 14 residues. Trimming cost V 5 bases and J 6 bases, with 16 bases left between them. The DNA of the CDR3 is TGCAGTGCTCACCCGGGGCGAAAAGCCGGGGAGCTGTTTTTT. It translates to CSAHPGRKAGELFF.

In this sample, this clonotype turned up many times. CDR3 in amino acids: CASSSREVATNEKLFF. CDR3 DNA: TGTGCCAGCAGCTCCAGGGAGGTGGCAACTAATGAAAAACTGTTTTTT. The chain recombines TRBV5-5 with TRBJ1-4; TRBD1 is a possible D gene (5 bases). Looked up from germline, CDR1 is SGHKS and CDR2 is YYEKEE (reference sequence). V lost 3 bases and J lost 0, with 12 bases in between. This CDR3 has 16 amino acids. Using reference TRBV5-5 and TRBJ1-4 for the parts outside the CDR3, the full variable domain is DAGVTQSPTHLIKTRGQQVTLRCSPISGHKSVSWYQQVLGQGPQFIFQYYEKEERGRGNFPDRFSARQFPNYSSELNVNALLLGDSALYLCASSSREVATNEKLFFGSGTQLSVL.

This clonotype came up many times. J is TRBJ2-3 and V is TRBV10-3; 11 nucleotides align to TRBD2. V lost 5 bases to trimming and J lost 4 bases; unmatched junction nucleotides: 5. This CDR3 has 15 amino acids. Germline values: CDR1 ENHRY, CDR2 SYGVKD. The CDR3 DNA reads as TGTGCCATCAGTCCTAGCGGGGGGTCCGCAGATACGCAGTATTTT. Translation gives CAISPSGGSADTQYF.

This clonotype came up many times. The CDR3, as DNA: TGTGCCAGCAGCTCTTTTATCCCGAACACCGGGGAGCTGTTTTTT. Its translation: CASSSFIPNTGELFF. The chain combines TRBV6-5 with TRBJ2-2; D uncertain. This CDR3 comprises 15 residues. Germline assignment: CDR1 MNHEY and CDR2 SVGAGI. Deletions cut 6 bases from V and 0 bases from J, with 11 bases between.

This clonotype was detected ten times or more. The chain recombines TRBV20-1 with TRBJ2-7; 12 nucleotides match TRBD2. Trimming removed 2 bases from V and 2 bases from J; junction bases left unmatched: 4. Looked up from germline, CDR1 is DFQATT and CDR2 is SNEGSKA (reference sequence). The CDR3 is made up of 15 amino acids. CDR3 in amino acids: CSARILAGGPYEQYF. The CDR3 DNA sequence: TGCAGTGCTAGAATTCTAGCGGGGGGGCCCTACGAGCAGTACTTC.

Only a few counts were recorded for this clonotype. CDR3 sequence: CASSSDRGGEQFF. In nucleotides, the CDR3 is TGTGCCAGCAGTTCAGACAGGGGCGGTGAGCAGTTCTTC. The rearrangement links TRBV11-3 to TRBJ2-1, with 8 nucleotides matching TRBD1. CDR3 size: 13 residues. V trimming: 6 bases; J trimming: 9 bases; junction bases outside the gene matches: 7. Germline assignment: CDR1 SGHNT and CDR2 YENEEA.

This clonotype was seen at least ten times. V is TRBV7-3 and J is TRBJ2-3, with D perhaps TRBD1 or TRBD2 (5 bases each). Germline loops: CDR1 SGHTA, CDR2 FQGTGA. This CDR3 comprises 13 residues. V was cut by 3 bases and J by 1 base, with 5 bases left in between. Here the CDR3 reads CASSLGGTDTQYF. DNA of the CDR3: TGTGCCAGCAGCTTGGGGGGCACAGATACGCAGTATTTT.

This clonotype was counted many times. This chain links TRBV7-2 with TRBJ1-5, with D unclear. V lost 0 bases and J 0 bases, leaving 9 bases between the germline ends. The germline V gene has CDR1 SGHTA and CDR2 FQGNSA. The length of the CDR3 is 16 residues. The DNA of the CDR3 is TGTGCCAGCAGCTTAGCAGGGCCCTATAGCAATCAGCCCCAGCATTTT. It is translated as CASSLAGPYSNQPQHF.

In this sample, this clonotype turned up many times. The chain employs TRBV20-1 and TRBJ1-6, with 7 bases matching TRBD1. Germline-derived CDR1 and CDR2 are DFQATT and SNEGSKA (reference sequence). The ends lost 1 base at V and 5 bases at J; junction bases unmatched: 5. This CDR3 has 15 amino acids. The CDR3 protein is CSARATGTDNSPLHF. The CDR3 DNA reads TGCAGTGCTAGAGCAACCGGGACAGATAATTCACCCCTCCACTTT.

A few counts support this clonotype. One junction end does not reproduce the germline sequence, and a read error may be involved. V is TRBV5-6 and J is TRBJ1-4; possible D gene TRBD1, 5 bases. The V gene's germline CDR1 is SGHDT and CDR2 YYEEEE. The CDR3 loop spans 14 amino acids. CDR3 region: CASSFVYDSPKEAF. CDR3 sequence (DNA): TGTGCCAGCAGCTTCGTTTATGACAGCCCCAAAGAGGCTTTT.

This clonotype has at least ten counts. CDR3 loop: CASSLAGLLNTGELFF. CDR3 coding DNA: TGTGCCAGCAGCTTAGCGGGACTGTTGAACACCGGGGAGCTGTTTTTT. The V gene is TRBV7-2, the J gene TRBJ2-2, with D perhaps matching TRBD2 (6 bases). The germline V and J ends were trimmed by 0 bases and 1 base, with 9 bases remaining between them. The CDR3 totals 16 residues. CDR1 SGHTA and CDR2 FQGNSA come from the germline V gene.

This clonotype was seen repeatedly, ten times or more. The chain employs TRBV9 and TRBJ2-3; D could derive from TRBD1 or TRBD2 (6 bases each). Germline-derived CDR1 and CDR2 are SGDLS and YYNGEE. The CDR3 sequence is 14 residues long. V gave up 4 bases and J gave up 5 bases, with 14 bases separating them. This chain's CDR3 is CASSIRRGGDTQYF. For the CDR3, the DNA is TGTGCCAGCAGCATACGCAGGGGAGGAGATACGCAGTATTTT.

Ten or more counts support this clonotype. In nucleotides, the CDR3 is TGTGCCAGCAGTTACGAATCGGACACGACCCAGTACTTC. Amino acids: CASSYESDTTQYF. This chain links TRBV6-5 with TRBJ2-5, with D possibly TRBD1 on 5 matching bases. Deletions cut 2 bases from V and 7 bases from J, with 11 bases between. This CDR3 is 13 amino acids long. Germline CDR1 reads MNHEY; CDR2 reads SVGAGI.

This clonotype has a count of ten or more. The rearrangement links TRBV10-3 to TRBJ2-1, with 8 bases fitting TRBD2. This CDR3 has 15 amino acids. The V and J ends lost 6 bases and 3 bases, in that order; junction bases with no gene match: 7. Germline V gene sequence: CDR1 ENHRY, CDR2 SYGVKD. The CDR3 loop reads CAISSLAEFYNEQFF. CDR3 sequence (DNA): TGTGCCATCAGCTCACTAGCGGAATTCTACAATGAGCAGTTCTTC.